This TCR beta chain was sequenced during a study of regulatory T cells in long-lasting Graves disease. In this sample, this clonotype turned up a few times. Its antigen is undetermined. Points from the study as a whole: Researchers reported studying only peripheral blood, not thyroid tissue. Clonotypes that were public and shared totalled approximately 3,000 in persistent patients versus about 1,000 in new patients.

CDR3 regions were amplified by Arm-PCR using iRepertoire HTBI primers to build TCR beta libraries. In TCRdb, the multiplex PCR reads were re-called with MiXCR into one record per CDR3 protein. Here the sample spans approximately 380,000 distinct CDR3 sequences, about a fifth being singletons. Described time point: persistent/refractory GD, antithyroid drugs over 5 years with positive TRAb. There was RNA extracted from PBMCs, and the TCR library was made from it. CDR1 is SEHNR and CDR2 is FQNEAQ in the germline V gene (reference sequence). The V gene lost 3 bases and the J gene lost 7 bases, with 6 bases spanning the gap. This CDR3 comprises 11 residues.

The source material was peripheral blood mononuclear cells (PBMCs), sampled when the disease was refractory, from a patient treated with antithyroid drugs. The receptor comes from a female donor with Graves disease. This rearrangement joins TRBV7-9 to TRBJ1-1; D not certain. The CDR3 DNA is TGTGCCAGCAGCTTGGGCCTTGAAGCTTTCTTT. As protein: CASSLGLEAFF.